Presented here are 8 T cell receptor beta chains from one specimen sequenced in a study of blood T cell repertoires in COVID-19. Using immunoSEQ multiplex PCR, the repertoire was profiled, and TCRdb retains in-frame clones only, with some absent. Of some 100,000 clones in the sample, around nine tenths were seen once. Material for sequencing was peripheral blood. These receptor sequences come from a man between 45 and 60 years old with acute or convalescent COVID-19.

The chain uses TRBV5-5 and TRBJ1-1, with D perhaps matching TRBD1 (5 bases). The CDR3 loop spans 14 amino acids. From germline, CDR1 is SGHKS and CDR2 YYEKEE (reference sequence). V was shortened by 2 bases and J by 0 bases, with 8 bases between the two germline ends. The CDR3 coding sequence is TGTGCCAGCAGCTTTGGGGGGTTGAACACTGAAGCTTTCTTT. Translation gives CASSFGGLNTEAFF.

This chain connects TRBV11-2 to TRBJ2-1; 15 nucleotides line up with TRBD2. The CDR3 covers 18 residues. CDR1 and CDR2 from the germline V gene are SGHAT and FQNNGV. V was pared by 5 bases and J by 0 bases, with 5 bases of the junction left unmatched. The CDR3 DNA follows: TGTGCCAGCAGCCCAGGGACTAGCGGGAGGCGCTCCTACAATGAGCAGTTCTTC. Its protein is CASSPGTSGRRSYNEQFF.

The chain employs TRBV13 and TRBJ2-7; a weak D match, TRBD1 (5 bases). The V gene lost 5 bases and the J gene lost 4 bases, with 12 bases spanning the gap. The V gene's germline CDR1 is PRHDT and CDR2 FYEKMQ (reference sequence). The CDR3 runs 13 residues. CDR3 sequence reads: CASSKNKGYEQYF. CDR3 sequence (DNA): TGTGCCAGCAGCAAGAACAAGGGGTACGAGCAGTACTTC.

V is TRBV5-1 and J is TRBJ1-4; 8 nucleotides agree with TRBD1. The CDR3 runs to 14 residues. V trimming: 4 bases; J trimming: 5 bases; junction bases outside the gene matches: 4. Germline values: CDR1 SGHRS, CDR2 YFSETQ. This CDR3 is CASSARQGNEKLFF. The CDR3 DNA reads as TGCGCCAGCAGCGCGCGACAGGGGAATGAAAAACTGTTTTTT.

This sequence joins TRBV18 and TRBJ1-2, with 10 nucleotides matching TRBD1. V gave up 1 base and J gave up 6 bases; unmatched junction bases: 5. Germline values: CDR1 KGHSH, CDR2 LQKENI. There are 15 residues in the CDR3. The CDR3 DNA reads as TGTGCCAGCTCACCACAGACAGGGGGCTCGGATGGCTACACCTTC. The encoded protein is CASSPQTGGSDGYTF.

The rearrangement uses TRBV9 and TRBJ2-1; tentative D call: TRBD2 (5 bases). Trimming pared 0 bases from V and 9 bases from J, leaving 13 bases between. In germline, CDR1 is SGDLS, CDR2 YYNGEE. CDR3 length equals 14 residues. Here the CDR3 reads CASSVATGSREQFF. Written as DNA, the CDR3 is TGTGCCAGCAGCGTAGCTACGGGGAGCCGTGAGCAGTTCTTC.

The chain's CDR3 is CASSQSGTGPTDTQYF. The DNA of the CDR3 is TGTGCCAGCAGCCAATCAGGGACAGGGCCGACAGATACGCAGTATTTT. This rearrangement joins TRBV3-1 (or the pseudogene TRBV3-2) to TRBJ2-3; 9 bases are a match to TRBD1. The germline gives CDR1 LGHDT, CDR2 YNNKEL (reference sequence). The CDR3 runs to 16 residues. V trimming: 2 bases; J trimming: 3 bases; junction bases outside the gene matches: 6.

The V and J genes are TRBV24-1 and TRBJ1-2; 7 bases match TRBD1. Losses at the gene ends were 7 bases for V and 0 bases for J; bases not matched to a gene: 4. The CDR3 consists of 14 residues. The germline V gene encodes CDR1 KGHDR and CDR2 SFDVKD. In DNA, the CDR3 is TGTGCCACCAGCTCGACAGGGACTAACTATGGCTACACCTTC. This sequence encodes CATSSTGTNYGYTF.